This TCR beta chain was recorded in a study of T cells after yellow fever vaccination. General study results and limits: FACS-sorted repertoires could harbor abundant contaminating bulk-population clonotypes.

Each CDR3 protein is one row after TCRdb ran MiXCR on the 5' RACE reads. The data contain 200,000 to 300,000 distinct CDR3 sequences, roughly 4% of them singletons. This clonotype was observed many times. Its antigen is unidentified. The germline CDR1 and CDR2 sequences are LGHDT and YNNKEL (reference sequence). Losses at the gene ends were 4 bases for V and 5 bases for J; bases not matched to a gene: 5. The CDR3 covers 15 residues. The chain joins TRBV3-1 to TRBJ2-3; 11 bases line up with TRBD2. The clonotype originates from a man aged 18-30 years who received the YFV17D yellow fever vaccine. Source: PBMCs, taken 15 days after the yellow fever booster vaccination. The CDR3 spells CASSPASGGRDTQYF. As DNA, the CDR3 is TGTGCCAGCAGCCCCGCTAGCGGGGGGCGAGATACGCAGTATTTT.